The 27 T cell receptor beta chains listed next were all sequenced from one sample in a study of T cell responses to AZD1222 COVID-19 vaccine (dated by TCRdb to about 2021). This sample's time point label indicates: about 28 days (+/-7) after the second vaccine dose. The library relied on the immunoSEQ multiplex PCR assay. The table comes from immuneACCESS by way of TCRdb, which keeps in-frame sequences with V and J called. Part of the clones is missing from these tables; in studies checked, under half for an unresolved V gene and the rest for unknown reasons. This sample has fewer than 130,000 clones in its table, and approximately 90% of those were observed once. Roughly 15% of the sample belongs to the ten largest clones. This sample comprised peripheral blood, obtained 28 days after the second AZD1222 dose. Receptors originate from an adult who received the AZD1222 COVID-19 vaccine.

The chain recombines TRBV27 with TRBJ1-2; 8 bases match TRBD1. The germline gives CDR1 MNHEY, CDR2 SMNVEV (reference sequence). This CDR3 spans 15 amino acids. J was trimmed by 8 bases and V by 0 bases; bases with no gene match: 8. The CDR3 DNA reads as TGTGCCAGCAGTTTATCGCCGGACAGGGCGGGCGGCTACACCTTC. It specifies CASSLSPDRAGGYTF.

V gene TRBV10-2 combines with J gene TRBJ1-6; D is uncertain. Trimming removed 2 bases from V and 10 bases from J, with 15 bases in between. CDR1 is WSHSY, CDR2 SAAADI, per germline. CDR3 size: 15 residues. CDR3 sequence: CASSEELGPPSPLHF. The CDR3 coding sequence is TGCGCCAGCAGTGAGGAGCTGGGTCCGCCGTCACCCCTCCACTTT.

This clone came up once. This rearrangement joins TRBV7-3 to TRBJ1-1; D gene uncertain. CDR3 length: 14 residues. V was clipped by 3 bases and J by 3 bases, with 11 bases between them. Per the germline V gene, CDR1 is SGHTA and CDR2 is FQGTGA. In nucleotides, the CDR3 is TGTGCCAGCAGCTTCGGGGTAAGGGACACTGAAGCTTTCTTT. It encodes CASSFGVRDTEAFF.

J is TRBJ1-4 and V is TRBV28, with a weak D call TRBD1 (6 bases). V was clipped by 3 bases and J by 8 bases, with 16 bases between them. Germline assignment: CDR1 MDHEN and CDR2 SYDVKM. This CDR3 has 15 amino acids. DNA of the CDR3: TGTGCCAGCAGTTTCGGGGGGGCAAGTGGCGAAAAACTGTTTTTT. Its protein product is CASSFGGASGEKLFF.

The rearrangement joins TRBV18 to TRBJ2-2, with a tentative D call TRBD2 (5 bases). Between the trimmed V and J ends, which lost 3 bases and 1 base, there was a span of 18 bases. The length of the CDR3 is 18 residues. Germline V gene sequence: CDR1 KGHSH, CDR2 LQKENI. The CDR3 is CASSPRPGLELNTGELFF. The CDR3 coding sequence is TGTGCCAGCTCACCTCGTCCAGGACTCGAGCTGAACACCGGGGAGCTGTTTTTT.

This clone was counted once. In DNA, the CDR3 is TGTGCCAGCAGCTTAGAAGGGCGGGTGCATTCACCCCTCCACTTT. Amino acid sequence: CASSLEGRVHSPLHF. This rearrangement joins TRBV7-6 to TRBJ1-6, with D hard to call. CDR1 SGHVS and CDR2 FNYEAQ come from the germline V gene. Trimming cost V 1 base and J 8 bases, with 12 bases left between them. This CDR3 region has 15 residues. Variable domain in full (rest from reference TRBV7-6 and TRBJ1-6): GAGVSQSPRYKVTKRGQDVALRCDPISGHVSLYWYRQALGQGPEFLTYFNYEAQQDKSGLPNDRFSAERPEGSISTLTIQRTEQRDSAMYRCASSLEGRVHSPLHFGNGTRLTVT.

A word on this clone: Relative to the germline gene, one junction end is altered; a read error may explain this. The V call is TRBV2, the J call TRBJ2-5; D remains ambiguous. Per germline, CDR1 SNHLY and CDR2 FYNNEI. The CDR3 contains 13 residues. The DNA for the CDR3 is TGTGCCAGCAGTGTATCGAAGTCCACCGTTTATCACTTC. This gives the protein CASSVSKSTVYHF. The entire variable domain, with the rest obtained from reference TRBV2 and TRBJ2-5, is as follows: EPEVTQTPSHQVTQMGQEVILRCVPISNHLYFYWYRQILGQKVEFLVSFYNNEISEKSEIFDDQFSVERPDGSNFTLKIRSTKLEDSAMYFCASSVSKSTVYHFGPGTRLLVL.

The count of this clone is one. The chain employs TRBV11-2 and TRBJ1-5, with a weak D call TRBD1 (6 bases). Germline V gene lookup returns CDR1 SGHAT and CDR2 FQNNGV. The V gene lost 3 bases and the J gene lost 7 bases, with 16 bases spanning the gap. This CDR3 has 15 amino acids. In DNA form, the CDR3 reads TGTGCCAGCAGCTTTTCAGGGGTTACGCGACAGCCCCAGCATTTT. Its translation is CASSFSGVTRQPQHF.

This chain connects TRBV3-1 (or the pseudogene TRBV3-2) to TRBJ1-1; the D is unclear. The length of the CDR3 is 14 residues. Trimming shortened V by 0 bases and J by 12 bases, and 17 bases separated the two germline ends. Germline V gene data show CDR1 as LGHDT and CDR2 as YNNKEL (reference sequence). In DNA form, the CDR3 reads TGTGCCAGCAGCCAAGATCGAGGTAACATTCTTACTTTCTTT. It translates to CASSQDRGNILTFF.

The J gene is TRBJ2-5, the V gene TRBV27; D gene unclear. This CDR3 spans 14 amino acids. CDR1 and CDR2 from the germline V gene are MNHEY and SMNVEV (reference sequence). V was trimmed by 6 bases and J by 4 bases, leaving 15 bases between them. CDR3 sequence reads: CASSPRRGAETQYF. CDR3 DNA: TGTGCCAGCAGCCCCCGGCGAGGAGCAGAGACCCAGTACTTC.

This rearrangement joins TRBV27 to TRBJ1-5; 10 bases map to TRBD1. V was clipped by 5 bases and J by 3 bases; unmatched bases: 7. This CDR3 comprises 16 residues. Germline lookup yields CDR1 MNHEY and CDR2 SMNVEV (reference sequence). The CDR3 reads CASSPRTGGFNQPQHF. DNA for the CDR3: TGTGCCAGCAGTCCACGGACAGGGGGGTTCAATCAGCCCCAGCATTTT.

This chain joins TRBV4-2 and TRBJ2-2; maybe TRBD1 (6 bases). The germline CDR1 and CDR2 sequences are LGHNA and YNFKEQ. The CDR3 runs 16 residues. Trimming pared 0 bases from V and 6 bases from J, leaving 14 bases between. DNA for the CDR3: TGTGCCAGCAGCCAAGAGGGGGCGGGCGATGCCGGGGAGCTGTTTTTT. Residues: CASSQEGAGDAGELFF.

The J gene is TRBJ2-3, the V gene TRBV10-3; TRBD2 aligns across 8 bases. J lost 3 bases, V lost 5 bases, and 10 bases had no gene match. The germline V gene encodes CDR1 ENHRY and CDR2 SYGVKD. The CDR3 is 16 amino acids. The CDR3 is CAISPRGGARTDTQYF. CDR3 in DNA: TGTGCCATCAGTCCCCGGGGGGGCGCTCGGACAGATACGCAGTATTTT.

The V call is TRBV6-6, the J call TRBJ2-7, with D possibly being TRBD1 (6 bases). The CDR3 sequence is 16 residues long. Germline assignment: CDR1 MNHNY and CDR2 SVGAGI (reference sequence). The V end lost 0 bases, the J end lost 5 bases, and 17 bases lay between the germline ends. CDR3 in amino acids: CASSYSMSQGQHEQYF. In DNA form, the CDR3 reads TGTGCCAGCAGTTACTCGATGTCTCAGGGGCAGCACGAGCAGTACTTC.

This clone was counted a few times. The CDR3 is CSVGGKDQPQHF. The CDR3 DNA follows: TGCAGCGTTGGAGGGAAGGATCAGCCCCAGCATTTT. The chain carries TRBV29-1 and TRBJ1-5; no firm D call. The V end was cut by 4 bases, the J end by 5 bases, with 9 bases between. This CDR3 has 12 residues. Per germline, CDR1 SQVTM and CDR2 ANQGSEA.

This chain links TRBV6-5 with TRBJ2-2; 11 bases fit TRBD1. Germline CDR1 reads MNHEY; CDR2 reads SVGAGI. J was trimmed by 7 bases and V by 2 bases; bases with no gene match: 6. CDR3 size: 16 residues. This chain's CDR3 is CASSYGQGAGGGELFF. Here the CDR3 DNA reads TGTGCCAGCAGTTACGGACAGGGGGCTGGGGGCGGGGAGCTGTTTTTT.

The gene calls are TRBV2 and TRBJ1-5; 7 bases line up with TRBD1. This CDR3 spans 14 amino acids. From germline, CDR1 is SNHLY and CDR2 FYNNEI. The V gene end was trimmed by 7 bases and the J gene end by 7 bases; junction bases not matched to a gene: 10. The DNA for the CDR3 is TGTGCCAGCACCCAAAACAGGGGCCAACAGCCCCAGCATTTT. Protein: CASTQNRGQQPQHF. Drawing the rest from reference TRBV2 and TRBJ1-5, the complete variable domain is EPEVTQTPSHQVTQMGQEVILRCVPISNHLYFYWYRQILGQKVEFLVSFYNNEISEKSEIFDDQFSVERPDGSNFTLKIRSTKLEDSAMYFCASTQNRGQQPQHFGDGTRLSIL.

This chain uses TRBV6-5 with TRBJ1-6; D gene uncertain. V lost 0 bases to trimming and J lost 10 bases, with 7 bases between them. Germline loops: CDR1 MNHEY, CDR2 SVGAGI. The CDR3 has 13 residues. The CDR3 loop reads CASSYSRESPLHF. The CDR3 region has the DNA TGTGCCAGCAGTTACTCGAGGGAGTCACCCCTCCACTTT.

This clone was counted between two and nine times. The chain has TRBV3-1 (or the pseudogene TRBV3-2) and TRBJ1-3; 10 nucleotides match TRBD1. The CDR3 runs 16 residues. Per germline, CDR1 LGHDT and CDR2 YNNKEL (reference sequence). Trimming removed 2 bases from V and 5 bases from J; junction bases left unmatched: 6. The CDR3 region is CASSQILTGGRNTIYF. CDR3 nucleotide sequence: TGTGCCAGCAGCCAAATATTGACAGGGGGCAGAAACACCATATATTTT.

The chain employs TRBV21-1 and TRBJ1-4; TRBD1 reflects the table's D call only, with no check against the DNA. TRBV21-1 is a pseudogene segment. The length of the CDR3 is 17 residues. The CDR3 loop reads CASSKEAGPVTNEKLFF. The CDR3 nucleotides are TGTGCCAGCAGCAAAGAGGCAGGGCCAGTGACTAATGAAAAACTGTTTTTT.

This chain connects TRBV5-8 to TRBJ1-1; D is perhaps TRBD1 (6 bases). Trimming removed 4 bases from V and 9 bases from J, with 19 bases in between. CDR1 is SGHTS and CDR2 is YDEGEE in the germline V gene. This CDR3 has 14 residues. The CDR3 DNA reads TGTGCCAGCAGCGGATGGACAGTTGCTCCCCAAGCTTTCTTT. Amino acids: CASSGWTVAPQAFF.

This clone was detected once. Here the CDR3 DNA reads TGTGCCAGCAGCTTAGAGGAGGCCCCGGCCTACGAGCAGTACTTC. As protein: CASSLEEAPAYEQYF. V and J are TRBV7-8 and TRBJ2-7, with a possible D match to TRBD2 (5 bases). CDR1 is SGHVS, CDR2 FQNEAQ, per germline. The CDR3 is 15 amino acids. Trimming cost V 1 base and J 2 bases, with 12 bases left between them.

V is TRBV6-5 and J is TRBJ1-2, with D unresolved. V was cut by 6 bases and J by 2 bases, with 10 bases left in between. This CDR3 comprises 13 residues. Germline loops: CDR1 MNHEY, CDR2 SVGAGI. In nucleotides, the CDR3 is TGTGCCAGCAGACTAAGAAGAAACTATGGCTACACCTTC. Translated: CASRLRRNYGYTF.

This sequence joins TRBV27 and TRBJ1-6, with 7 positions matching TRBD1. The ends lost 6 bases at V and 8 bases at J; junction bases unmatched: 10. The V gene's germline CDR1 is MNHEY and CDR2 SMNVEV (reference sequence). This CDR3 contains 15 residues. The CDR3 nucleotides read TGTGCCAGCAGGGGAGGGGGCGGTGGGTATTCACCCCTCCACTTT. Residues: CASRGGGGGYSPLHF.

The table lists this clone with many counts. This sequence joins TRBV4-1 and TRBJ1-5; D gene unclear. The V and J ends lost 4 bases and 2 bases respectively, with 9 bases between them. The CDR3 sequence is 14 residues long. Germline loops: CDR1 MGHRA, CDR2 YSYEKL. The CDR3 nucleotides read TGCGCCAGCAGCCTCCAAGAGCGCAATCAGCCCCAGCATTTT. It specifies CASSLQERNQPQHF.

The chain carries TRBV21-1 and TRBJ1-2; the table's D call, TRBD1, was not checked against the DNA. TRBV21-1 is annotated as a pseudogene. This CDR3 contains 20 residues. The CDR3 is CASSKRGDGGYRDTDYGYTF. In nucleotides, the CDR3 is TGTGCCAGCAGCAAACGTGGGGACGGAGGTTACAGGGATACGGACTATGGCTACACCTTC.

This sequence joins TRBV4-1 and TRBJ2-1; the D gene is possibly TRBD1 (5 bases). The CDR3 loop spans 16 amino acids. The germline gives CDR1 MGHRA, CDR2 YSYEKL. Deletions cut 1 base from V and 0 bases from J, with 10 bases between. CDR3 DNA sequence: TGCGCCAGCAGCCAAGCCTCACAGGTCTCCTACAATGAGCAGTTCTTC. Translated: CASSQASQVSYNEQFF.